This TCR beta chain was recorded in a study of blood T cell repertoires in COVID-19. This table comes from immunoSEQ multiplex PCR, and its TCRdb copy is limited to in-frame clones, with some not included. Of about 250,000 clones in the sample, about 86% were seen once. The length of the CDR3 is 16 residues. Trimming cost V 4 bases and J 0 bases, with 10 bases left between them. Germline V CDR1 and CDR2: SGHAT, FQNNGV. The chain recombines TRBV11-2 with TRBJ2-6, with D possibly matching TRBD1 (5 bases). The receptor was isolated from a man over 45 who had recovered from COVID-19. Sequencing used PBMCs or T cells enriched from blood (not recorded which). CDR3 amino acids: CASSSIQVSGANVLTF. CDR3 coding DNA: TGTGCCAGCAGCTCAATACAGGTCTCTGGGGCCAACGTCCTGACTTTC. Complete variable domain (other parts from reference TRBV11-2 and TRBJ2-6): EAGVAQSPRYKIIEKRQSVAFWCNPISGHATLYWYQQILGQGPKLLIQFQNNGVVDDSQLPKDRFSAERLKGVDSTLKIQPAKLEDSAVYLCASSSIQVSGANVLTFGAGSRLTVL.